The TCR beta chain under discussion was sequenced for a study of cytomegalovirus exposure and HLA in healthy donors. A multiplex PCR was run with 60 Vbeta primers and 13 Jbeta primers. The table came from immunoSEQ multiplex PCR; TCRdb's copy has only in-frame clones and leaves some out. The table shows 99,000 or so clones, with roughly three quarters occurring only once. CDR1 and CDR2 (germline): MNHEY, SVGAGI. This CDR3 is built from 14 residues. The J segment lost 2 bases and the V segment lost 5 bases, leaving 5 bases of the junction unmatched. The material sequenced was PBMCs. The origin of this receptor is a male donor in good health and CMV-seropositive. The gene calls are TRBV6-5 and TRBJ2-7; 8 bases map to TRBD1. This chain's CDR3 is CASSRQGPTYEQYF. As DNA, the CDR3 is TGTGCCAGCAGTAGACAGGGGCCGACCTACGAGCAGTACTTC.